This TCR beta chain was identified during a study of blood T cell repertoires in COVID-19. Overall study context: Material from acute and convalescent COVID-19 was sourced from the United States, Italy and Spain. Sources were T cells, B-cell-depleted T cells, or PBMCs; the material itself was cDNA or gDNA.

How the authors handled the data: Estimates of nucleated cell counts were drawn from the amplification of reference gene primers. Only in-frame clones appear in the TCRdb table, and some are missing; sequencing was by immunoSEQ multiplex PCR. V, J and clone size were drawn from that table, and D and trimming were deduced from the DNA. The sample lists some 210,000 clones, approximately 90% occurring once. The CDR3 totals 13 residues. Germline loops: CDR1 GTSNPN, CDR2 SVGIG (reference sequence). Losses at the gene ends were 3 bases for V and 5 bases for J; bases not matched to a gene: 1. What was sequenced was peripheral blood. V usage is TRBV30 and J usage is TRBJ1-5, with 10 nucleotides matching TRBD1. This TCR derives from a young man with acute or convalescent COVID-19. In nucleotides, the CDR3 is TGTGCCTGGAGGGGACAGGGGTATCAGCCCCAGCATTTT. Protein product: CAWRGQGYQPQHF.